The rows below give T cell receptor beta chains drawn from one sample of a study of blood T cell repertoires in COVID-19. The protocol was immunoSEQ multiplex PCR, while the TCRdb copy is restricted to in-frame clones and leaves out a portion. The sample holds about 130,000 clones, around 81% seen once. Specimen: peripheral blood. These receptors were collected from a human donor in a cohort sampled during active COVID-19. Both conserved end residues are trimmed from each CDR3.

cdr3_aa j_call v_call
ASSLAGGAPETQY TRBJ2-5 TRBV5-5
ASSQDWGGRTEAF TRBJ1-1 TRBV3-1/TRBV3-2
ASGLVLGGFTEAF TRBJ1-1 TRBV12-5
ASSLGQAVPGYT TRBJ1-2 TRBV27
ASRGTGQSPLH TRBJ1-6 TRBV12-3/TRBV12-4
ASQVGYGSYYGYT TRBJ1-2 TRBV2
ALGGYGYT TRBJ1-2 TRBV30
ASSGGDRGPYEQY TRBJ2-7 TRBV7-9
ASSPLSAGNTGELF TRBJ2-2 TRBV2
ASSQGGRGRYT TRBJ1-2 TRBV14
AWDTGAGYYEQY TRBJ2-7 TRBV30
ASSLTGGGATFEQF TRBJ2-1 TRBV5-1
ASSQDLRAERGYT TRBJ1-2 TRBV4-2
ASSQDTSSSTGELF TRBJ2-2 TRBV4-2
ASSYSKAGGPDTQY TRBJ2-3 TRBV6-5
ASSPIFPGYNEQF TRBJ2-1 TRBV5-6
AWSVPGELRRGYT TRBJ1-2 TRBV30
SASGAGGTDTQY TRBJ2-3 TRBV20-1
ASSSGQASEQY TRBJ2-7 TRBV12-3/TRBV12-4
ASSLQGQETQY TRBJ2-5 TRBV12-3/TRBV12-4
ASSTYDSSYEQY TRBJ2-7 TRBV19
SVGYFSEQY TRBJ2-7 TRBV29-1